This entry features one T cell receptor beta chain sequence. Antigen: not known. Trimming took 2 bases from V and 5 from J; bases not matched to a gene: 8. The CDR3 contains 15 residues. CDR1 is ENHRY and CDR2 is SYGVKD in the germline V gene. This record comes from a study of T cell clonotyping in hematopoietic cell transplantation. Assay: immunoSEQ multiplex PCR; the TCRdb copy retains only in-frame clones and omits some. The sample has about 19,000 clones, 70% to 85% seen once. The study's findings and limits: Few recipient clonotypes overlapped donors; over 97% were de novo at given depth. After transplant, recipient diversity fell while pathologically expanded clonotypes grew through day 180.

The sequence derives from a man in his 60s in good health. Some clones in this sample may be carry-over from other donors' samples. The genes are TRBV10-3 and TRBJ1-1; 7 positions agree with TRBD1. The specimen was peripheral blood mononuclear cells. This chain's CDR3 is CAISEHEGGRTEAFF. DNA of the CDR3: TGTGCCATCAGTGAGCACGAAGGGGGCAGGACTGAAGCTTTCTTT.